The rows below give T cell receptor beta chains drawn from one sample of a study of shared clonotypes between healthy human individuals. The method was immunoSEQ multiplex PCR; TCRdb's version includes in-frame clones alone and lacks a portion of them. The sample lists a few million clones; 92% were seen once. Sequenced: naive CD4+ T cells from PBMCs. These receptors all come from a man aged 18 to 35 in good health. Some clones in this sample may be carry-over from other donors' samples. CDR3s include the opening cysteine and the closing phenylalanine or tryptophan. The order of the fields is D gene, J gene, V gene, clone size, CDR3 protein, CDR3 DNA. D genes are given only for firm matches. Rows give clone size only sometimes, using once, few, many, or a class for an expanded clone.

>.|TRBJ1-4|TRBV7-8|.
CASSLRTGVGEKLFF
TGTGCCAGCAGCTTAAGAACAGGCGTGGGGGAAAAACTGTTTTTT
>.|TRBJ2-5|TRBV18|few
CASSPLKAGQETQYF
TGTGCCAGCTCACCACTTAAAGCAGGCCAAGAGACCCAGTACTTC
>.|TRBJ1-3|TRBV4-3|.
CASSQVLAGHSGNTIYF
TGCGCCAGCAGCCAAGTTCTGGCCGGTCACTCTGGAAACACCATATATTTT
>.|TRBJ1-1|TRBV5-1|.
CASSLAISLQYPAFF
TGCGCCAGCAGCTTGGCCATCAGCCTACAATACCCAGCTTTCTTT
>.|TRBJ2-1|TRBV6-1|.
CASRRNLEQFF
TGTGCCAGCAGGCGGAACCTTGAGCAGTTCTTC
>.|TRBJ1-2|TRBV5-6|.
CASRTVYGGYTF
TGTGCCAGCCGGACAGTTTACGGTGGCTACACCTTC
>.|TRBJ1-1|TRBV7-9|.
CASTTTRAGASEAFF
TGTGCCAGCACCACCACGAGGGCAGGGGCATCTGAAGCTTTCTTT
>.|TRBJ2-5|TRBV5-1|.
CASSMVGRGQETQYF
TGCGCCAGCAGCATGGTAGGGCGAGGGCAAGAGACCCAGTACTTC
>.|TRBJ2-7|TRBV18|.
CASSPRGDYEQYF
TGTGCCAGCTCACCACGGGGGGACTACGAGCAGTACTTC
>.|TRBJ1-5|TRBV2|.
CASTVFSPQPQHF
TGTGCCAGCACGGTTTTCAGTCCTCAGCCCCAGCATTTT
>.|TRBJ2-5|TRBV18|.
CASSPGSGAGVTERDQETQYF
TGTGCCAGCTCACCAGGTTCAGGGGCTGGGGTGACCGAGAGGGACCAAGAGACCCAGTACTTC
>.|TRBJ2-3|TRBV5-4|.
CASTNTDTQYF
TGTGCCAGCACCAACACAGATACGCAGTATTTT
>TRBD1|TRBJ2-3|TRBV7-9|.
CASSGHRGSSTDTQYF
TGTGCCAGCAGCGGACACAGGGGGTCAAGCACAGATACGCAGTATTTT
>.|TRBJ2-3|TRBV5-1|.
CASSLEVTPLTDTQYF
TGCGCCAGCAGCTTGGAGGTGACTCCACTCACAGATACGCAGTATTTT
>.|TRBJ2-1|TRBV7-3|few
CASSLGSSYNEQFF
TGTGCCAGCAGCTTAGGGAGCTCCTACAATGAGCAGTTCTTC
>.|TRBJ2-1|TRBV7-9|.
CASSLPLLSNEQFF
TGTGCCAGCAGCTTACCCCTCCTCTCCAATGAGCAGTTCTTC
>TRBD2|TRBJ2-5|TRBV9|.
CASSVPVGAGGKETQYF
TGTGCCAGCAGCGTGCCCGTCGGAGCGGGAGGGAAAGAGACCCAGTACTTC
>TRBD1|TRBJ1-1|TRBV4-3|.
CASSQTGQANTEAFF
TGCGCCAGCAGCCAAACGGGACAGGCGAACACTGAAGCTTTCTTT
>.|TRBJ1-5|TRBV28|.
CASQSRASQPQHF
TGTGCCAGCCAATCCAGGGCGTCTCAGCCCCAGCATTTT
>.|TRBJ1-5|TRBV23-1|.
CASSQPWVRGLGSNQPQHF
TGCGCCAGCAGTCAACCATGGGTCCGAGGTTTAGGCAGCAATCAGCCCCAGCATTTT
>.|TRBJ1-1|TRBV10-3|once
CAISLDRNTEAFF
TGTGCCATCAGCCTAGACAGAAACACTGAAGCTTTCTTT
>TRBD2|TRBJ2-7|TRBV6-6|.
CASSLRTSGEQYF
TGTGCCAGCAGTTTACGGACTAGCGGCGAGCAGTACTTC
>.|TRBJ1-2|TRBV18|few
CASSPETDYGYTF
TGTGCCAGCTCACCCGAGACAGACTATGGCTACACCTTC
>TRBD2|TRBJ2-7|TRBV9|few
CASSVTSASYEQYF
TGTGCCAGCAGCGTGACTAGCGCCTCCTACGAGCAGTACTTC
>.|TRBJ2-7|TRBV7-9|.
CASSFSHGSYEQYF
TGTGCCAGCAGCTTCTCCCACGGCTCCTACGAGCAGTACTTC
>.|TRBJ1-2|TRBV28|.
CASSFYIGSYTF
TGTGCCAGCAGTTTTTATATAGGGAGCTACACCTTC
>.|TRBJ1-2|TRBV19|once
CASSPAVLIYGYTF
TGTGCCAGTAGTCCGGCCGTGCTCATCTATGGCTACACCTTC
>.|TRBJ1-5|TRBV7-3|.
CASSPNPQHF
TGTGCCAGCAGCCCCAACCCCCAGCATTTT
>TRBD1|TRBJ1-2|TRBV10-3|.
CAISESGRGSGYTF
TGTGCCATCAGTGAGTCAGGCAGGGGGTCAGGCTACACCTTC
>.|TRBJ2-5|TRBV6-1|.
CASNPLQGSQETQYF
TGTGCCAGCAACCCGTTGCAGGGGTCTCAAGAGACCCAGTACTTC
>.|TRBJ2-6|TRBV19|.
CASKSRAAGANVLTF
TGTGCCAGTAAATCCCGTGCTGCTGGGGCCAACGTCCTGACTTTC
>TRBD2|TRBJ2-5|TRBV4-3|.
CASSHPSGGRETQYF
TGCGCCAGCAGCCACCCCTCGGGGGGGCGAGAGACCCAGTACTTC
>TRBD2|TRBJ2-3|TRBV19|.
CASKPSGRAQYF
TGTGCCAGTAAACCTAGCGGGAGAGCGCAGTATTTT
>.|TRBJ2-5|TRBV10-3|.
CAISGLGQTEETQYF
TGTGCCATCAGTGGCCTCGGACAGACCGAAGAGACCCAGTACTTC
>.|TRBJ1-1|TRBV28|.
CASRSTGQQNTEAFF
TGTGCCAGCCGAAGTACAGGGCAACAGAACACTGAAGCTTTCTTT
>TRBD2|TRBJ2-3|TRBV11-3|.
CASSQGLAGETQYF
TGTGCCAGCAGCCAAGGGCTAGCGGGAGAAACGCAGTATTTT
>.|TRBJ2-3|TRBV18|.
CASSASRDDTDTQYF
TGTGCCAGCTCAGCCAGCCGGGACGACACAGATACGCAGTATTTT
>.|TRBJ2-1|TRBV6-1|.
CASSESWTDNEQFF
TGTGCCAGCAGTGAAAGCTGGACAGACAATGAGCAGTTCTTC
>TRBD1|TRBJ2-7|TRBV5-4|.
CASSRAGDRARGSPRYEQYF
TGTGCCAGCAGCCGCGCCGGGGACAGGGCAAGGGGCTCCCCCCGATACGAGCAGTACTTC
>.|TRBJ2-1|TRBV7-2|.
CASSLESSYNEQFF
TGTGCCAGCAGCCTGGAGAGCTCCTACAATGAGCAGTTCTTC
>.|TRBJ1-4|TRBV25-1|.
CASSERWTEGRAERKLFF
TGTGCCAGCAGTGAGAGGTGGACGGAGGGCCGTGCGGAGCGAAAACTGTTTTTT
>.|TRBJ2-2|TRBV30|.
CAWRLETGELFF
TGTGCCTGGAGATTGGAAACCGGGGAGCTGTTTTTT
>.|TRBJ2-1|TRBV25-1|once
CASSATGLTYNEQFF
TGTGCCAGCAGTGCGACCGGACTTACCTACAATGAGCAGTTCTTC
>.|TRBJ1-2|TRBV9|.
CASREGDLHGYTF
TGTGCCAGCAGGGAAGGAGATCTCCATGGCTACACCTTC
>.|TRBJ2-7|TRBV18|.
CASSPELRSEQYF
TGTGCCAGCTCACCGGAACTCCGGTCCGAGCAGTACTTC
>.|TRBJ2-2|TRBV7-9|.
CASSTRGGTGELFF
TGTGCCAGCAGTACCAGGGGAGGAACCGGGGAGCTGTTTTTT
>.|TRBJ2-2|TRBV10-3|.
CAISETATGELFF
TGTGCCATCAGTGAGACGGCCACCGGGGAGCTGTTTTTT
>.|TRBJ2-7|TRBV6-4|.
CASRAPWGRRSYEQYF
TGTGCCAGCAGAGCTCCGTGGGGACGGAGGTCCTACGAGCAGTACTTC
>TRBD1|TRBJ2-5|TRBV5-1|.
CASGEQGAGTQYF
TGCGCCAGCGGTGAACAGGGGGCAGGGACCCAGTACTTC